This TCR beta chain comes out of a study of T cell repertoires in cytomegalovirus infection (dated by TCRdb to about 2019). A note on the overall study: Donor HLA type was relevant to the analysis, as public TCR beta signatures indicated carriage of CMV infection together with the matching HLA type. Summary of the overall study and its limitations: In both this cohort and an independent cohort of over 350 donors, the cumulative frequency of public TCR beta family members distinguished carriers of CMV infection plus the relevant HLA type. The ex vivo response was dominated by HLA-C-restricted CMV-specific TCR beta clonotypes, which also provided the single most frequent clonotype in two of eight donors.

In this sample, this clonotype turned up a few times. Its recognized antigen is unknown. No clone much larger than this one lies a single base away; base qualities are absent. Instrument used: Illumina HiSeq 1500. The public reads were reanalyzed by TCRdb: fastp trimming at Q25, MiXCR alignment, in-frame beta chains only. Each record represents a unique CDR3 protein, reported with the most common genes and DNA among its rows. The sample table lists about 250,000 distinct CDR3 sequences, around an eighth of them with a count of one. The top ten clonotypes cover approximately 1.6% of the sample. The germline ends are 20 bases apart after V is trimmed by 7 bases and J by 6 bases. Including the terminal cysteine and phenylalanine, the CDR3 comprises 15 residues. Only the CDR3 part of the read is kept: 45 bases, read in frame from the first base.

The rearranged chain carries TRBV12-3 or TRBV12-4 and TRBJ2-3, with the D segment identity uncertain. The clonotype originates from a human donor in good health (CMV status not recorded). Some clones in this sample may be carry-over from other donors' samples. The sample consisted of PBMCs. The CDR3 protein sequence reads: CASTKTTRVGDTQYF. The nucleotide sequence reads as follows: TGTGCCAGCACCAAGACCACACGGGTAGGGGATACGCAGTATTTT.